This T cell receptor beta chain appears in the sequencing data of a study of OX40 agonist ivuxolimab in advanced cancers. At the level of the whole study: Ivuxolimab, which targeted the costimulatory receptor OX40 (CD134), was an agonistic, fully human IgG2 monoclonal antibody. A male proportion of around 80% and a mean age of around 60 years, ranging from 23 to 79, were recorded for the dose-escalation cohort. The paper describes the monotherapy dose-escalation part (N ≈ 52 patients) of the phase I trial of ivuxolimab. Among the roughly 50 dose-escalation patients, 19 had hepatocellular carcinoma, about 15 melanoma, 9 renal cell carcinoma and 9 head and neck cancer. Peripheral TCRbeta sequencing was intended to test whether TCR sequence diversity was altered and clonal T-cell expansion was caused by ivuxolimab. Partial responses occurred in three dose-escalation patients: two with cutaneous melanoma and one with hepatocellular carcinoma. Patients were allowed to have had prior anti-PD-1, anti-PD-L1 or anti-CTLA-4 therapy, and 30% to 40% of the dose-escalation patients had previously received checkpoint inhibitors. Intravenous ivuxolimab was administered to patients every 2 weeks at six dose levels: 0.01, 0.1, 0.3, 1.5, 3 and 10 mg/kg.

Via the germline V gene, CDR1 is MDHEN and CDR2 SYDVKM. Inclusive of the bounding cysteine and valine, the CDR3 is 16 residues long. Kept here is only the CDR3 DNA, which spans 48 bases and is read in frame from base 1. Trimmed from V: 4 bases; trimmed from J: 7 bases; junction bases lacking a gene match: 11. Patients with a history of autoimmune disease or receiving systemic immunosuppression were excluded from the trial. In every dose cohort, peripheral blood was drawn for TCR sequencing at baseline, cycle 4 day 1, and cycle 7 day 1. The samples were taken from a phase I, first-in-human, multicenter, open-label dose-escalation trial of ivuxolimab. Adults with locally advanced or metastatic melanoma, renal cell carcinoma, hepatocellular carcinoma or head and neck squamous cell carcinoma were enrolled in the trial. Before TCR sequencing, CD4+ T cells and CD8+ T cells from peripheral blood were sorted into separate populations.

To note about this clone: The specificity of this receptor is unknown. Base qualities were left out, and no much larger clone turns up one base away.

The research as a whole found: In partial responders in the 0.1-3.0 mg/kg groups, normalized peripheral clonal expansion was found to be among the lowest, especially among CD8+ T cells. After ivuxolimab, CD8+ T cells had more expanded clones than CD4+ T cells on average. The antigen specificity of the clonally expanded peripheral T cells was not determined. At doses from 0.1 to 3.0 mg/kg, clonal expansion was seen in both CD4+ and CD8+ blood T cells between baseline and week 6. Low levels of normalized T-cell clonal expansion were also seen in some patients who did not respond.

Genomic DNA was isolated from the sorted cells so that the TCRbeta CDR3 region could be sequenced. TCRbeta CDR3 regions were sequenced using the immunoSEQ Assay. The immuneACCESS repertoire file appears here via TCRdb, limited to in-frame rearrangements. These files lack a portion of the clones; in checked studies, under half of the deficit traces to unresolved V genes, and the cause of the others is not known. The table for this sample lists some 70,000 clones; about 85% of them were counted only once. The ten largest clones add up to 5.9% of the sample. The chain is made from TRBV28 and TRBJ2-7; the central 12 bases match TRBD1. The clonotype originates from an adult with an advanced solid tumor such as melanoma, head and neck, liver or kidney cancer. Sequencing used CD4+ or CD8+ T cells sorted from blood, obtained in a trial of the OX40 agonist ivuxolimab. The CDR3 region: CASSSPRDRGHREQYV. The sequence in DNA is TGTGCCAGCAGTTCACCCCGGGACAGGGGGCACAGGGAGCAGTACGTC.